The rows below give T cell receptor beta chains drawn from one sample of a study of graft-versus-host responses after intestinal transplantation. Measured with immunoSEQ multiplex PCR; TCRdb has only the in-frame clones, and not every one. This table has tens of thousands of clones, 91% appearing once. The source was PBMCs, collected approximately 120 days after intestinal transplantation. These TCRs come from a human patient who received an intestinal transplant, so some T cells may come from the graft donor. The conserved cysteine and the conserved F or W are not part of the CDR3 here.

CDR3	V
ASSIDWGAWETQY	TRBV19
ASSHPGTGGLAGNTIY	TRBV13
ASSQDSRDVGF	TRBV4-1
ASSYGGARDTEAF	TRBV6-6
ASSQGTGYEQY	TRBV4-1
SVLLAGGGDTQY	TRBV29-1
ASSLRMTGTDTQY	TRBV7-9
ASGGQGITDTQY	TRBV2
ASRSQGAPGNTIY	TRBV2
ASRQTTGGNTEAF	TRBV5-5
ASSLGVTNEQF	TRBV5-1
ASSGTGGPYTEAF	TRBV10-2
ASSLDGESTDTQY	TRBV5-1
ASSEGTAPYEQY	TRBV7-8
ASSLDSSTDTQY	TRBV7-3